This TCR beta chain was recovered during a study of CD8+CD57+ T cells in acquired aplastic anemia. Looking at the study overall: DNA from sorted CD4+ and CD8+ cells averaged around 3.5 ug. General study findings and limits: Patients and controls were found to share more than 25 CD8+ CDR3 sequences.

CD8+CD57+ cell expansion, shown by flow cytometry, had occurred in the patients selected for sequencing. Using genomic DNA as the template, TCR beta VDJ and CDR3 profiling was carried out. One entry per CDR3 protein results from TCRdb running MiXCR on the reads. The sample holds about 95,000 distinct CDR3 sequences; approximately 73% are singletons and the top ten take 65%. This CDR3 is 16 amino acids long. Germline V gives CDR1 WSHSY, CDR2 SAAADI. With 7 bases removed from V and 0 bases from J, the gap between germline ends came to 17 bases. Regarding this clonotype: Its antigen remains unidentified.

The chain links TRBV10-2 to TRBJ2-3, with a weak D call TRBD2 (6 bases). This clonotype was sampled from a human donor with aplastic anemia. The sequenced sample was sorted CD4+, CD8+, or CD8+CD57+ T cells (not recorded which) from PBMCs. CDR3 loop: CASTPASSGSTDTQYF. The CDR3 DNA reads as TGCGCCAGCACCCCCGCCAGCAGCGGGAGCACAGATACGCAGTATTTT.